This T cell receptor beta chain was captured by sequencing in a study of a mutant IDH1 vaccine in newly diagnosed glioma. Study at large: Most had both radiotherapy and temozolomide beforehand; others had only one.

The repertoire was sequenced with immunoSEQ multiplex PCR; TCRdb's copy has only in-frame clones and lacks some. This sample has 85,000 to 100,000 clones, with about four fifths found just once. Time point indicated: baseline, week 1 (first vaccination visit). As for treatment: pre-vaccination baseline after standard-of-care therapy. Germline CDR1 is SGHTS and CDR2 is YDEGEE. The V and J ends lost 2 bases and 5 bases, in that order; junction bases with no gene match: 14. The CDR3 totals 18 residues. Sample: PBMCs, taken from a glioma patient treated with radiotherapy, temozolomide or both. The V gene is TRBV5-8, the J gene TRBJ2-2; 8 bases agree with TRBD1. This TCR was sampled from a woman between 50 and 59 years old with glioma. The CDR3 here is CASSFRGLSTFLTGELFF. Written as DNA, the CDR3 is TGTGCCAGCAGCTTCAGGGGGCTGAGTACCTTTCTGACCGGGGAGCTGTTTTTT.